This TCR beta chain emerged from a study of T cell responses to AZD1222 COVID-19 vaccine. In regard to this clone: Its target is not known.

Second-dose recipients at about 4 or about 12 weeks were treated as one pooled group. Findings and caveats of the study: Unmutated regions of variants are reportedly targeted by nearly half of spike-specific TCRs. Females outnumbered males among donors, who were mostly white British; clonal diversity was possibly underestimated. No day 14 peak samples; only post-peak repertoires were characterized.

Sequencing was performed with immunoSEQ multiplex PCR; in TCRdb, only in-frame clones are kept and a portion is missing. The sample consists of some 110,000 clones, about 88% of them appearing once. The clonotype was recovered from an adult who received the AZD1222 COVID-19 vaccine. Sequencing was performed on peripheral blood, taken 28 days after the second AZD1222 dose.

In nucleotides, the CDR3 is TGTGCCAGCTCACCCCCGAACACTGAAGCTTTCTTT. Protein: CASSPPNTEAFF. The chain employs TRBV18 and TRBJ1-1; D is uncertain. Trimming left V 3 bases short and J 1 base short, with 3 bases between. The CDR3 is 12 amino acids. Looked up from germline, CDR1 is KGHSH and CDR2 is LQKENI.